The 17 T cell receptor beta chains below come from one sample, sequenced in a study of early T cells in non-severe SARS-CoV-2 infection. TCRdb used MiXCR to reprocess the 5' RACE reads, holding one entry per CDR3 protein. This table has 40,000 to 55,000 distinct CDR3 sequences, about 13% appearing once. Sequenced: whole blood. Receptor source: an adult who was a healthcare worker with PCR-confirmed SARS-CoV-2 infection or an uninfected control (not recorded which).

This clonotype was counted between two and nine times. The chain uses TRBV5-1 and TRBJ1-3; D gene unclear. V lost 6 bases and J lost 0, with 16 bases in between. Germline V gene lookup returns CDR1 SGHRS and CDR2 YFSETQ. The CDR3 extends over 16 amino acids. The CDR3 spells CASTYDGISSGNTIYF. CDR3 nucleotides: TGCGCCAGCACCTATGACGGAATTAGCTCTGGAAACACCATATATTTT.

The chain joins TRBV12-3 or TRBV12-4 to TRBJ1-6; TRBD1 aligns across 8 bases. This CDR3 is built from 14 residues. With V trimmed by 3 bases and J by 10 bases, 5 bases remained unmatched. The CDR3 DNA follows: TGTGCCAGCAGTTTCGGACAGGGCGGCTCACCCCTCCACTTT. Protein sequence: CASSFGQGGSPLHF.

In this sample, this clonotype turned up a few times. CDR3 amino acids: CASSPGQGTTGELFF. Here the CDR3 DNA reads TGTGCCAGCTCTCCGGGACAGGGAACAACCGGGGAGCTGTTTTTT. The V call is TRBV18, the J call TRBJ2-2; 9 bases fit TRBD1. Germline V gene sequence: CDR1 KGHSH, CDR2 LQKENI. V dropped 6 bases and J dropped 5; count of bases not matched to a gene: 7. The CDR3 runs to 15 residues.

This clonotype was recorded a few times. The rearrangement uses TRBV28 and TRBJ1-2; 8 positions agree with TRBD1. Germline V CDR1 and CDR2: MDHEN, SYDVKM. With 2 bases clipped from V and 8 bases from J, the junction kept 7 bases outside the gene matches. This CDR3 is built from 14 residues. The CDR3 DNA is TGTGCCAGCAGTTTACGGCAGGGGGCGAGAGGCTACACCTTC. Encoded protein: CASSLRQGARGYTF.

Comment on this clonotype: At one boundary the junction diverges from the germline segment, which might be a read error. This chain connects TRBV3-1 to TRBJ2-7; a weak D match, TRBD2 (5 bases). The CDR3 is 14 residues long. Germline assignment: CDR1 LGHDT and CDR2 YNNKEL (reference sequence). DNA of the CDR3: TGTGCCAGCAGCCAAGCAGGACTCTCCAACGAGCAGTACTTC. Amino acid sequence: CASSQAGLSNEQYF.

The chain joins TRBV5-8 to TRBJ1-5; the match to TRBD1 covers 8 bases. The germline CDR1 and CDR2 sequences are SGHTS and YDEGEE. The CDR3 sequence is 16 residues long. J gave up 0 bases and V 4 bases, and 6 bases lay outside the gene matches. The CDR3 loop reads CASSRGQGNSNQPQHF. The CDR3 nucleotides are TGTGCCAGCAGCCGCGGACAGGGAAATAGCAATCAGCCCCAGCATTTT.

The table lists this clonotype with a few counts. The rearrangement joins TRBV7-8 to TRBJ2-7, with TRBD2 matching over 7 bases. The junction had 11 bases not matched to a gene; V was cut back by 5 bases and J by 1 base. This CDR3 has 16 amino acids. Germline lookup yields CDR1 SGHVS and CDR2 FQNEAQ. CDR3 in DNA: TGTGCCAGCAGCCTCCCCCTAGCGGAATATTCCTACGAGCAGTACTTC. Translated: CASSLPLAEYSYEQYF.

This clonotype was picked up many times. The chain recombines TRBV18 with TRBJ1-5; D gene unclear. Germline assignment: CDR1 KGHSH and CDR2 LQKENI. The CDR3 runs to 14 residues. Trimming left V 2 bases short and J 6 bases short, with 11 bases between. CDR3 bases: TGTGCCAGCTCACCAGGAAGGGAAAGTCAGCCCCAGCATTTT. It yields the protein CASSPGRESQPQHF.

This clonotype was seen many times. The V and J genes are TRBV6-5 and TRBJ1-5, with TRBD1 identical over 9 bases. Germline V lookup: CDR1 MNHEY, CDR2 SVGAGI. J lost 5 bases, V lost 6 bases, and 5 bases had no gene match. CDR3 size: 14 residues. The CDR3 loop is CASSLDRGHQPQHF. CDR3 sequence (DNA): TGTGCCAGCAGCTTGGACAGGGGACATCAGCCCCAGCATTTT.

The table lists this clonotype with many counts. The rearrangement links TRBV30 to TRBJ1-1; possibly TRBD1 for D (5 bases). The CDR3 loop spans 14 amino acids. Germline-derived CDR1 and CDR2 are GTSNPN and SVGIG (reference sequence). The V and J ends lost 3 bases and 0 bases respectively, with 11 bases between them. DNA for the CDR3: TGTGCCTGGAGCTGGGGACCGATGAACACTGAAGCTTTCTTT. As protein: CAWSWGPMNTEAFF.

The chain combines TRBV13 with TRBJ2-7; TRBD1 matches at 8 bases. Losses at the gene ends were 5 bases for V and 3 bases for J; bases not matched to a gene: 6. This CDR3 region has 14 residues. Germline V gene data show CDR1 as PRHDT and CDR2 as FYEKMQ (reference sequence). The CDR3 nucleotides are TGTGCCAGCAGCCCCGACAGGGGAAACTACGAGCAGTACTTC. This sequence encodes CASSPDRGNYEQYF.

This clonotype occurred many times. V and J are TRBV7-9 and TRBJ1-6; D gene unclear. Trimming pared 5 bases from V and 4 bases from J, leaving 15 bases between. Germline CDR1 reads SEHNR; CDR2 reads FQNEAQ (reference sequence). This CDR3 has 16 residues. The CDR3 here is CASSTFTLPYNSPLHF. DNA for the CDR3: TGTGCCAGCAGCACCTTTACTCTACCGTATAATTCACCCCTCCACTTT.

The CDR3 DNA sequence: TGTGCCGCCAGCCGAGGGGGCCCCTACGAGCAGTACTTC. Protein: CAASRGGPYEQYF. The V and J genes are TRBV28 and TRBJ2-7; the match to TRBD1 covers 7 bases. This CDR3 spans 13 amino acids. Germline CDR1 MDHEN, CDR2 SYDVKM. Trimming removed 11 bases from V and 2 bases from J; junction bases left unmatched: 9.

Ten or more counts support this clonotype. This chain connects TRBV19 to TRBJ2-1; 14 nucleotides align to TRBD2. Germline V gene data show CDR1 as LNHDA and CDR2 as SQIVND (reference sequence). Trimming cost V 9 bases and J 6 bases; bases outside gene matches: 4. The CDR3 extends over 14 amino acids. The CDR3 DNA sequence: TGTGCCAGCACGGGACTAGCGGGAGTCAATGAGCAGTTCTTC. The encoded protein is CASTGLAGVNEQFF.

This clonotype occurred many times. The chain recombines TRBV24-1 with TRBJ1-2, with 9 bases fitting TRBD1. This CDR3 spans 16 amino acids. Germline CDR1 reads KGHDR; CDR2 reads SFDVKD. J gave up 6 bases and V 3 bases, and 10 bases lay outside the gene matches. CDR3 nucleotides: TGTGCCACCAGTGATAGGAACAGGGGGCGTGGTGATGGCTACACCTTC. Translating it yields CATSDRNRGRGDGYTF.

This clonotype was picked up a small number of times. The chain carries TRBV11-2 and TRBJ1-6; D unresolved. The length of the CDR3 is 13 residues. CDR1 SGHAT and CDR2 FQNNGV come from the germline V gene. V lost 4 bases, J lost 9 bases, and 10 bases lay in between. The CDR3 nucleotides read TGTGCCAGCAGCTCGGACGGGCTTTCACCCCTCCACTTT. Translated, it gives CASSSDGLSPLHF.

The J gene is TRBJ1-2, the V gene TRBV12-3 or TRBV12-4, with TRBD1 identical over 11 bases. V lost 6 bases, J lost 4 bases, and 7 bases stayed unmatched. There are 15 residues in the CDR3. For the CDR3, the DNA is TGTGCCAGCAGGCGAGGGACAGGGGGTGTCTATGGCTACACCTTC. This codes for CASRRGTGGVYGYTF.